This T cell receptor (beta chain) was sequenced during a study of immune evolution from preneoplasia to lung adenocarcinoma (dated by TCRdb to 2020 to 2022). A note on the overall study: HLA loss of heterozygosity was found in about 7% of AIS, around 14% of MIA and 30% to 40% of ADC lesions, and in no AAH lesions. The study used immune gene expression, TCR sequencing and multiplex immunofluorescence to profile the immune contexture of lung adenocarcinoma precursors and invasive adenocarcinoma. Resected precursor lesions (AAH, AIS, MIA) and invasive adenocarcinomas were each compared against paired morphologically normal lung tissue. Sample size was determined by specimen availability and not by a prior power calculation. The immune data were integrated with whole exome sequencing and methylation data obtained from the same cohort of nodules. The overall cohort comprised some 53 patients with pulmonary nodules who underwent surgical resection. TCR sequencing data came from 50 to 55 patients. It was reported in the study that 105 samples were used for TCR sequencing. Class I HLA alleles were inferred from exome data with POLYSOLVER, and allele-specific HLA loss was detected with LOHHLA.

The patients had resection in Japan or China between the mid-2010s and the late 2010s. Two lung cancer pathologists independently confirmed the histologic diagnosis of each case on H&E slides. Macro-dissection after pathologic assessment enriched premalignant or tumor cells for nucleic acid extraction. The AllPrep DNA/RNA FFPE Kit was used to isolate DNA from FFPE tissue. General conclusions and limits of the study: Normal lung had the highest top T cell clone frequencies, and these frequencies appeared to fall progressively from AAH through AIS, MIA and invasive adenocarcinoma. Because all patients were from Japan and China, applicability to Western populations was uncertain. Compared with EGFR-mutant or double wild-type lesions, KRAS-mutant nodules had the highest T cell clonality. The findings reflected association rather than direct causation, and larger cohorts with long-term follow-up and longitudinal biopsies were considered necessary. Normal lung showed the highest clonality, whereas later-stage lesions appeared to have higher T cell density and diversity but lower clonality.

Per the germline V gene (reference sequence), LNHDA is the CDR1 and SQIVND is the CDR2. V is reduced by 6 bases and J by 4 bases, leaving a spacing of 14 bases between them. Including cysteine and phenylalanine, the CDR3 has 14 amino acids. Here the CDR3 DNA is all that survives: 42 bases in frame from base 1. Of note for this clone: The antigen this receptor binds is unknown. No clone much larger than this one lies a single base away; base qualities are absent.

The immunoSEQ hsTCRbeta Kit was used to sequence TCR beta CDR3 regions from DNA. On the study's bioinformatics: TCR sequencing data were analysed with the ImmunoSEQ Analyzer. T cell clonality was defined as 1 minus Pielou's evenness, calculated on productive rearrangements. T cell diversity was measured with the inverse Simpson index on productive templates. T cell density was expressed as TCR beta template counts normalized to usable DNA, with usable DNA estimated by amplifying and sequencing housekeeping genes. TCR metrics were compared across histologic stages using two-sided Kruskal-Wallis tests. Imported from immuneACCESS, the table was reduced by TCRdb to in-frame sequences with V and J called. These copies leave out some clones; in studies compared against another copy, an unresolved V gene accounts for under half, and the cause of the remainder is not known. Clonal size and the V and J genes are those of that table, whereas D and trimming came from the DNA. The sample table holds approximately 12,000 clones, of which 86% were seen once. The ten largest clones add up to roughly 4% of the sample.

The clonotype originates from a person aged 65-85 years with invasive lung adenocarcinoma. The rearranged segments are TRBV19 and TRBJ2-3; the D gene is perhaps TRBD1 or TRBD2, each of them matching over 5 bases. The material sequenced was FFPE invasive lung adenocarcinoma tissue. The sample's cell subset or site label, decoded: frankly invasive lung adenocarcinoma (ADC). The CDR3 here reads CASSPTTAADTQYF. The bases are TGTGCCAGTAGCCCGACGACAGCGGCAGATACGCAGTATTTT.